The clone carrying this T cell receptor (beta chain) has more than one count but fewer than ten. Its antigen is currently unknown. These data come from a study of blood T cells in healthy people across ages. General study results and limits: Diversity estimates from one million T cells were considered underestimates.

The CDR3 has 12 residues. V lost 6 bases and J lost 6; bases outside the gene matches: 5. The germline V gene encodes CDR1 DFQATT and CDR2 SNEGSKA (reference sequence). Together with a sample-barcoded 5' primer, a J-beta primer mix was included in a second PCR lasting about 6 to 11 cycles. Each CDR3 protein gets one entry after TCRdb re-called the 5' RACE reads with MiXCR. Of approximately 1.5 million distinct CDR3 sequences listed, about 35% are singletons. The J gene is TRBJ2-1, the V gene TRBV20-1, with 7 bases lining up with TRBD1. Sequences were obtained from blood. The sequence was obtained from a woman aged 25 to 39 in good health. CDR3 sequence (DNA): TGCAGTGCGCTCGACAGGGCCAATGAGCAGTTCTTC. Translating gives CSALDRANEQFF.